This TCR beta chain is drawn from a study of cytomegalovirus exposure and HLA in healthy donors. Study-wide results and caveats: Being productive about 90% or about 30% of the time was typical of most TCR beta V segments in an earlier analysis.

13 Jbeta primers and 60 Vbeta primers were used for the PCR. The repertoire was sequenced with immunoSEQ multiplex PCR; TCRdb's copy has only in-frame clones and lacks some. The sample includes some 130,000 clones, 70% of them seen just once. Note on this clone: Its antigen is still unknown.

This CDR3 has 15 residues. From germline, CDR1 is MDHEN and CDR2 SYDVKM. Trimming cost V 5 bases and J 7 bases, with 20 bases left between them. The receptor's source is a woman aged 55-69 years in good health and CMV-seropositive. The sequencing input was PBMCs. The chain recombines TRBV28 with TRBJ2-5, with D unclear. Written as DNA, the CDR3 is TGTGCCAGCAGTAGTACCCTCAAGGCGGTGGGGACCCAGTACTTC. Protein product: CASSSTLKAVGTQYF.